This record looks at one TCR beta chain sequence and its context. The sample originates from a study of blood T cells in healthy people across ages. Alongside a J-beta primer mix, a sample-barcoded 5' primer served in a second PCR lasting about 7 to 11 cycles. A single record per CDR3 protein comes from TCRdb applying MiXCR to the 5' RACE reads. Of fewer than 600,000 distinct CDR3 sequences listed, roughly a quarter are singletons. A further study also used this sample, focusing on T cells of mothers and their children.

The source of this sequence is a boy between 2 and 10 years old in good health. Sample: blood.

Written as DNA, the CDR3 is TGTGCCAGCCTCATGACAGGGGAATATGGCTACACCTTC. This translates into CASLMTGEYGYTF. The chain recombines TRBV2 with TRBJ1-2; 8 bases line up with TRBD1. CDR1 is SNHLY, CDR2 FYNNEI, per germline. The CDR3 spans 13 residues. The junction had 7 bases not matched to a gene; V was cut back by 8 bases and J by 5 bases.